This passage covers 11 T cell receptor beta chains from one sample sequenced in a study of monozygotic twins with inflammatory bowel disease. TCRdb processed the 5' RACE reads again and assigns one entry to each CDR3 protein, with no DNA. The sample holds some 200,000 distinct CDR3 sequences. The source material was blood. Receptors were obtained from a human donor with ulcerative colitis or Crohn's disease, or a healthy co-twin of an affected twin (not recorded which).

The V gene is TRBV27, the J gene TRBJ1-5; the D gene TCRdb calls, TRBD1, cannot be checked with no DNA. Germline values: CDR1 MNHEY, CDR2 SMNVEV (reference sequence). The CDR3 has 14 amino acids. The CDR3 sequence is CASRLQGYNQPQHF.

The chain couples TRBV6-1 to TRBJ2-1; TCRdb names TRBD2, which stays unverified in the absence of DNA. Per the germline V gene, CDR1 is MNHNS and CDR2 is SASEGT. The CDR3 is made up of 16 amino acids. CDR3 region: CASRSISGALYNEQFF.

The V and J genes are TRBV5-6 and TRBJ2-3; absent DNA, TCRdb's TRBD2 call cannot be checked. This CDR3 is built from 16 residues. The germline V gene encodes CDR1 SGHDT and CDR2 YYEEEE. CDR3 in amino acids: CASSSGLAGVTDTQYF.

The CDR3 sequence: CASSSPGGGPYNEQFF. The genes are TRBV7-2 and TRBJ2-1; TCRdb returns TRBD1, unconfirmable since there is no DNA. Germline assignment: CDR1 SGHTA and CDR2 FQGNSA. This CDR3 spans 16 amino acids.

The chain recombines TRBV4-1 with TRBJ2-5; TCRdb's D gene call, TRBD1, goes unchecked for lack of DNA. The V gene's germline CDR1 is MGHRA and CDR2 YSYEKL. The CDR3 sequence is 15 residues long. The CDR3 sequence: CASSPTGDTQETQYF.

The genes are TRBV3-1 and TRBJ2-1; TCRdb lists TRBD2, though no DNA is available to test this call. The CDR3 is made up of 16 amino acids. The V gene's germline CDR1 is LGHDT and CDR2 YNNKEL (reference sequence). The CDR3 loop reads CASSQGIAGGLVEQFF.

The CDR3 is CASSLGHNEQFF. The chain has TRBV5-1 and TRBJ2-1. Germline V gene data show CDR1 as SGHRS and CDR2 as YFSETQ. This CDR3 is 12 amino acids long.

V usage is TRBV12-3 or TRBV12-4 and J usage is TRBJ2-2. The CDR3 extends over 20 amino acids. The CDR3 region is CASSFFIRSKSAPYTGELFF.

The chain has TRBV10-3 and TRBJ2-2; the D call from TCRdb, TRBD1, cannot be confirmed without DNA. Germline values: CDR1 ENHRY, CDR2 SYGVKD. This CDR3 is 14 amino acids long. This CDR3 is CATRTGTGTGELFF.

CDR3: CASSYSLYAGGGHNEQFF. This chain connects TRBV6-2 or TRBV6-3 to TRBJ2-1; TCRdb gives TRBD1 as the D gene, but with no DNA this cannot be confirmed. The CDR3 covers 18 residues. Germline CDR1 MNHEY, CDR2 SVGEGT.

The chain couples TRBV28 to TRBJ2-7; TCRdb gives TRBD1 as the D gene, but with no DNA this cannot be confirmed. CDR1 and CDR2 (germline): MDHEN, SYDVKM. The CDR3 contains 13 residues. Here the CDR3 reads CASSGDRPYEQYF. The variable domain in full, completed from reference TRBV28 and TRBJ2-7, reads DVKVTQSSRYLVKRTGEKVFLECVQDMDHENMFWYRQDPGLGLRLIYFSYDVKMKEKGDIPEGYSVSREKKERFSLILESASTNQTSMYLCASSGDRPYEQYFGPGTRLTVT.